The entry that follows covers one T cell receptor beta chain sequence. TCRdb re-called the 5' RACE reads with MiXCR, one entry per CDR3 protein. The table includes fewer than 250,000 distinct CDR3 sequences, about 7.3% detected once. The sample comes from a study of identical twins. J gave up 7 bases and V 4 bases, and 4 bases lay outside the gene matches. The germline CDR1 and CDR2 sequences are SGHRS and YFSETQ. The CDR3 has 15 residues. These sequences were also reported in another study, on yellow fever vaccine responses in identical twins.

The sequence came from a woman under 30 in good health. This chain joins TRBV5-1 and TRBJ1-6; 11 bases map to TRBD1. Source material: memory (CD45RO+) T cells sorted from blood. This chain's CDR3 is CASSHRDRGNSPLHF. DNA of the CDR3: TGCGCCAGCAGCCACCGGGACAGGGGGAATTCACCCCTCCACTTT. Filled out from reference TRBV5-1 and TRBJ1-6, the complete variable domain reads KAGVTQTPRYLIKTRGQQVTLSCSPISGHRSVSWYQQTPGQGLQFLFEYFSETQRNKGNFPGRFSGRQFSNSRSEMNVSTLELGDSALYLCASSHRDRGNSPLHFGNGTRLTVT.